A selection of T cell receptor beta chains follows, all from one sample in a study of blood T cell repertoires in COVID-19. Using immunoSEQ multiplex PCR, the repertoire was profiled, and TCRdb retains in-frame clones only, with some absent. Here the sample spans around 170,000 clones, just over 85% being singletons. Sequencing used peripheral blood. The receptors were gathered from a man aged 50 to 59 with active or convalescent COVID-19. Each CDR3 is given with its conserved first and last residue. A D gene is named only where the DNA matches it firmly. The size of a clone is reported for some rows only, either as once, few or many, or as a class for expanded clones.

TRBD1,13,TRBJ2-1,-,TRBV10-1,CAKTGGSYNEQFF,TGCGCCAAGACAGGGGGCTCCTACAATGAGCAGTTCTTC
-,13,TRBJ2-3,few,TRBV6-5,CASTQTRPDTQYF,TGTGCCAGCACCCAGACTAGACCAGATACGCAGTATTTT
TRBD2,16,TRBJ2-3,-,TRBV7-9,CASSFLGLASTDTQYF,TGTGCCAGCAGCTTTCTGGGACTAGCAAGCACAGATACGCAGTATTTT
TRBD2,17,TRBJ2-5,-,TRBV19,CASSIWTSGRAKETQYF,TGTGCCAGTAGTATCTGGACTAGCGGGAGGGCTAAAGAGACCCAGTACTTC
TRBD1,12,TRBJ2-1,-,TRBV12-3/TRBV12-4,CASSWTGNEQFF,TGTGCCAGCAGTTGGACAGGCAATGAGCAGTTCTTC
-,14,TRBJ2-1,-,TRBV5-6,CASDQGYSYNEQFF,TGTGCCAGCGACCAGGGCTACTCCTACAATGAGCAGTTCTTC
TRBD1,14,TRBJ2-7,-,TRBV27,CASRPGQGAGEQYF,TGTGCCAGCAGACCGGGACAGGGGGCTGGTGAGCAGTACTTC
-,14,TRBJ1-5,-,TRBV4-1,CASSQGTDDQPQHF,TGCGCCAGCAGCCAAGGCACAGACGATCAGCCCCAGCATTTT
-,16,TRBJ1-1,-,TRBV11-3,CASSSSLGGMNTEAFF,TGTGCCAGCAGCTCCTCGTTAGGGGGAATGAACACTGAAGCTTTCTTT
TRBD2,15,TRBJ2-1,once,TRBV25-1,CASIKSGGAVNEQFF,TGTGCCAGCATTAAAAGCGGGGGGGCTGTCAATGAGCAGTTCTTC
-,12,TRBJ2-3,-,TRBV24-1,CATTGSTDTQYF,TGTGCCACCACGGGGAGCACAGATACGCAGTATTTT
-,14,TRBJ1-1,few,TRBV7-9,CASSLAQGAAEAFF,TGTGCCAGCAGCTTAGCCCAGGGTGCGGCTGAAGCTTTCTTT
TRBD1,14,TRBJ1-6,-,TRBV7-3,CASSLTGTGSPLHF,TGTGCCAGCAGCTTGACAGGGACGGGATCACCCCTCCACTTT
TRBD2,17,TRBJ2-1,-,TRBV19,CASSIVSGLAGAVEQFF,TGTGCCAGTAGTATAGTCTCGGGACTAGCGGGAGCGGTTGAGCAGTTCTTC